The clone carrying this T cell receptor beta chain has only one observation. The entry originates in a study of blood T cell repertoires in COVID-19. TCRdb keeps only in-frame clones here, not all; method: immunoSEQ multiplex PCR. The sample contains about 380,000 clones, about 88% of which appear only once. CDR1 is PRHDT and CDR2 is FYEKMQ in the germline V gene (reference sequence). The CDR3 is 15 residues long. The V gene lost 5 bases and the J gene lost 3 bases, with 17 bases spanning the gap. This clonotype originated in a woman between 18 and 29 years old who had recovered from COVID-19. The chain couples TRBV13 to TRBJ2-7; TRBD1 is a possible D gene (6 bases). Sequencing was performed on PBMCs or T cells enriched from blood (not recorded which). This chain's CDR3 is CASSHLNRVNYEQYF. The CDR3, as DNA: TGTGCCAGCAGCCACCTAAACAGGGTAAACTACGAGCAGTACTTC.